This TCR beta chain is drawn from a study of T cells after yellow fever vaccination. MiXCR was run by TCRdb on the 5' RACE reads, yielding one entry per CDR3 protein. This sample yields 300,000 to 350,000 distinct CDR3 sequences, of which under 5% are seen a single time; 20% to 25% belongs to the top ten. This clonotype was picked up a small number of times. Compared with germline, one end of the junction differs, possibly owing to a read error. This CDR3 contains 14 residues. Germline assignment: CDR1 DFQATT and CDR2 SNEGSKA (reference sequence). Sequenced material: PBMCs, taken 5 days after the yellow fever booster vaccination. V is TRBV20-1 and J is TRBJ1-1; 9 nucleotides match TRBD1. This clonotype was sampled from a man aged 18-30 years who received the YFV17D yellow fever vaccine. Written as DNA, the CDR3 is TGCAGTGCCACGGTGGGACAGGGCGACACTGAAGCTTTATTT. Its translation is CSATVGQGDTEALF.